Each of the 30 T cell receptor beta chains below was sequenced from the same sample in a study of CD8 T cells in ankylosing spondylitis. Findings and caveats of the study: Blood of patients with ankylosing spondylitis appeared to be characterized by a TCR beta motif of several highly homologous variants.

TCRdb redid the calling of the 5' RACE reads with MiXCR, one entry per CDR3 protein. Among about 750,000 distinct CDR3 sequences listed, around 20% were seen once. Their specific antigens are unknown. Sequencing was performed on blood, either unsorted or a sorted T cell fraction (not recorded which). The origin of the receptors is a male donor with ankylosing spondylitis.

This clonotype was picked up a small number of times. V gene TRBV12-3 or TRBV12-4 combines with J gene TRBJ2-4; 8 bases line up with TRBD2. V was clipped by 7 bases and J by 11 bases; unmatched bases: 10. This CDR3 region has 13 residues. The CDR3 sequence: CASTGGGRSLQYF. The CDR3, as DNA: TGTGCCAGCACCGGGGGGGGGAGGTCCCTTCAGTACTTC.

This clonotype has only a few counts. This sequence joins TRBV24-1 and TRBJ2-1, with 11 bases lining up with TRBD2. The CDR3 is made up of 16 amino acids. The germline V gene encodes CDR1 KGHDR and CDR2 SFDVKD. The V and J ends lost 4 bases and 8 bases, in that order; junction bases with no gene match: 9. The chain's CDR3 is CATSDLTLAGGDEQFF. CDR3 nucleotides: TGTGCCACCAGTGACCTCACCTTAGCGGGAGGGGATGAGCAGTTCTTC.

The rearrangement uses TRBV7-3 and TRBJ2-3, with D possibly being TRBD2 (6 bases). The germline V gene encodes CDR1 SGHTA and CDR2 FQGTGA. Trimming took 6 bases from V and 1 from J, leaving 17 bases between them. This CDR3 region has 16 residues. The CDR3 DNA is TGTGCCAGCAGTTTATGGGGGGATTCGGGCACAGATACGCAGTATTTT. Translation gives CASSLWGDSGTDTQYF.

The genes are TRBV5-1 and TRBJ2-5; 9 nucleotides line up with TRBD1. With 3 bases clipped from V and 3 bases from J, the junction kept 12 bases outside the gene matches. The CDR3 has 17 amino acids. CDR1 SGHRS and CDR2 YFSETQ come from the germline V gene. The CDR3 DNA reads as TGCGCCAGCAGCTCCGGTAGGGGACAGGGAGGTAAAGAGACCCAGTACTTC. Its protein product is CASSSGRGQGGKETQYF.

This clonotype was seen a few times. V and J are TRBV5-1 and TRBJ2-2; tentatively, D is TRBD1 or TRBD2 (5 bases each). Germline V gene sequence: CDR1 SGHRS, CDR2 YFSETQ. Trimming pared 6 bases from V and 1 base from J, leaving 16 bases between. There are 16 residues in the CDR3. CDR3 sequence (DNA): TGCGCCAGCAAAGTCGGGGCAGCCATGAACACCGGGGAGCTGTTTTTT. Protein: CASKVGAAMNTGELFF.

The CDR3 region has the DNA TGTGCCAGCAGCTTACGGGCTAGCGCAATTTGGAACAATGAGCAGTTCTTC. It is translated as CASSLRASAIWNNEQFF. The V and J genes are TRBV7-2 and TRBJ2-1, with D possibly being TRBD2 (6 bases). The germline gives CDR1 SGHTA, CDR2 FQGNSA. The CDR3 has 17 amino acids. Trimming left V 2 bases short and J 5 bases short, with 19 bases between.

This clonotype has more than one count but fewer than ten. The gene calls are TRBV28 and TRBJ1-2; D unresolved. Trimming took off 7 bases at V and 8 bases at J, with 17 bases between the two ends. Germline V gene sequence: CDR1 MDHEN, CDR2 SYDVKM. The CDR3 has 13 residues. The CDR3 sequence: CASTSAGEYGYTF. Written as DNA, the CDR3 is TGTGCCAGCACCAGCGCCGGGGAGTACGGCTACACCTTC.

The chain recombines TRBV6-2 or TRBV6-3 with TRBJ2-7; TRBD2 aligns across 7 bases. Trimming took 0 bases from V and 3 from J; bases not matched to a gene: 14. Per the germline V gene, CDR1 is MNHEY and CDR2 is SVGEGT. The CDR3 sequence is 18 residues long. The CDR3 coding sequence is TGTGCCAGCAGTTACTCGAACTCGTGGCGGGGAGGGCACTACGAGCAGTACTTC. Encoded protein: CASSYSNSWRGGHYEQYF.

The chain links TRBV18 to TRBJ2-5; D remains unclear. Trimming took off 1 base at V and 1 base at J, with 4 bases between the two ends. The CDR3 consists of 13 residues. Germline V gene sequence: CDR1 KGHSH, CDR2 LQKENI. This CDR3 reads CASSPQAQETQYF. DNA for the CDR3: TGTGCCAGCTCACCACAAGCCCAAGAGACCCAGTACTTC.

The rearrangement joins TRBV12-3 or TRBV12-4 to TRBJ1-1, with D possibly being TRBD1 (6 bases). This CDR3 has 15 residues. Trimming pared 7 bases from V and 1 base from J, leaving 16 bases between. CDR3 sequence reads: CASKPQGTENTEAFF. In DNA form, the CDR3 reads TGTGCCAGCAAGCCTCAGGGGACGGAGAACACTGAAGCTTTCTTT.

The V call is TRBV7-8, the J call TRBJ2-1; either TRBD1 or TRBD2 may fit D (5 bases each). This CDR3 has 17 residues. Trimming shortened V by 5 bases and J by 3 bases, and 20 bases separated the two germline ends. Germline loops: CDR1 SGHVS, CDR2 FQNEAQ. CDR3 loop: CASSHPLGEDYYNEQFF. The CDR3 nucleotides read TGTGCCAGCAGCCATCCCTTGGGGGAAGATTACTACAATGAGCAGTTCTTC.

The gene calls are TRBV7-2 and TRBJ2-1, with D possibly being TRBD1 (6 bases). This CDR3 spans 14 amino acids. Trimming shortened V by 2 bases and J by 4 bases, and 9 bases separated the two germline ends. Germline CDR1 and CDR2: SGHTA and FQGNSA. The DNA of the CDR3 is TGTGCCAGCAGCTTAATGACAGGTTACAATGAGCAGTTCTTC. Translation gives CASSLMTGYNEQFF.

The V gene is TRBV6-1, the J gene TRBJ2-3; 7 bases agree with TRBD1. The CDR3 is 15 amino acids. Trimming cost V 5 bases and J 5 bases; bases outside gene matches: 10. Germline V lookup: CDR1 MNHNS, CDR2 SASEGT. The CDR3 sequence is CASSTDRFVVDTQYF. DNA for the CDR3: TGTGCCAGCAGTACGGACAGGTTCGTGGTAGATACGCAGTATTTT.

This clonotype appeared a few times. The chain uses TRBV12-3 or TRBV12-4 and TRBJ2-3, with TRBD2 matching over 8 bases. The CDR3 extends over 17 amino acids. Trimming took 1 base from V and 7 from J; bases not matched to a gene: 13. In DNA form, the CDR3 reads TGTGCCAGCAGTTTAGGGTTAGCGGGGCTACATACGAATACGCAGTATTTT. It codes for CASSLGLAGLHTNTQYF.

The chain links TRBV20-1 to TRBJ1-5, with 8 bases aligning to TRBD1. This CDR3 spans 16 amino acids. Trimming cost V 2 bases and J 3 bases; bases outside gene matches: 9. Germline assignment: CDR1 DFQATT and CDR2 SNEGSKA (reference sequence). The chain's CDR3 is CSARPLGQGVNQPQHF. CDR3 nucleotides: TGCAGTGCTAGACCTCTCGGACAGGGCGTCAATCAGCCCCAGCATTTT.

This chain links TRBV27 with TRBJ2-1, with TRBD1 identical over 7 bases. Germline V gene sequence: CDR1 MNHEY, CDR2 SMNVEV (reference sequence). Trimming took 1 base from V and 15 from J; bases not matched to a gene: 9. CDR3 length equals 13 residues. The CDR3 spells CASSLWPTGMPFF. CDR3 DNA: TGTGCCAGCAGTTTATGGCCGACAGGGATGCCGTTCTTC.

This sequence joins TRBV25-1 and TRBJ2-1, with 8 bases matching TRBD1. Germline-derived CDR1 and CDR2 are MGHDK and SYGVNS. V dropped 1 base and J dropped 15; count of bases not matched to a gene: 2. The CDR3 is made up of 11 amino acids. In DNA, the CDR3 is TGTGCCAGCAGTGAATGGACAGGGCGGTTCTTC. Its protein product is CASSEWTGRFF.

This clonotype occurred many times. Written as DNA, the CDR3 is TGTGCCAGCAGCTTGGGGTTAGCGGTTCGGCGTACAGATACGCAGTATTTT. Its protein product is CASSLGLAVRRTDTQYF. V usage is TRBV5-6 and J usage is TRBJ2-3; possibly TRBD2 for D (6 bases). Looked up from germline, CDR1 is SGHDT and CDR2 is YYEEEE. Trimming left V 0 bases short and J 3 bases short, with 17 bases between. CDR3 length: 17 amino acids.

The CDR3 nucleotides are TGCGCCAGCAGTGAGAGCAGGGTACTCTACGAGCAGTACTTC. It encodes CASSESRVLYEQYF. V usage is TRBV10-2 and J usage is TRBJ2-7; tentative D call: TRBD1 (5 bases). Germline V CDR1 and CDR2: WSHSY, SAAADI. This CDR3 has 14 amino acids. V shed 2 bases and J shed 3 bases, with 11 bases lying between them.

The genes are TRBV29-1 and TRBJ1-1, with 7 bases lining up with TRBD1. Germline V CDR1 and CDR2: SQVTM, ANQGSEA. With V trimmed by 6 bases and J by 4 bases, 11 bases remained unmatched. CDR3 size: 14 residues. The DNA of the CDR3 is TGCAGCGTGAAGGGAGGGGGCGGAGGCACTGAAGCTTTCTTT. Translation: CSVKGGGGGTEAFF.

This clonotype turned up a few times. The CDR3 region has the DNA TGCGCCAGCAGCCAAGGGCCCGAAATAAACACTGAAGCTTTCTTT. It specifies CASSQGPEINTEAFF. This chain connects TRBV4-1 to TRBJ1-1; no firm D call. The CDR3 has 15 residues. Trimming shortened V by 1 base and J by 2 bases, and 11 bases separated the two germline ends. Germline V lookup: CDR1 MGHRA, CDR2 YSYEKL.

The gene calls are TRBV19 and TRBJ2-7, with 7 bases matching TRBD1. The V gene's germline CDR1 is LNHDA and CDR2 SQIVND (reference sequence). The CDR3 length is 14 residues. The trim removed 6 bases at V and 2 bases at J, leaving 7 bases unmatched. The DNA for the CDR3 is TGTGCCAGTAGCGTATGGCAGGGGGCCTACGAGCAGTACTTC. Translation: CASSVWQGAYEQYF.

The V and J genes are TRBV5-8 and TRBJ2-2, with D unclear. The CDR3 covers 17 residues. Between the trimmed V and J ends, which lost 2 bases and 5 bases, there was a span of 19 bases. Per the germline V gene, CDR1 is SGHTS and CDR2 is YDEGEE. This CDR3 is CASSFMRTTLLTGELFF. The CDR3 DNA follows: TGTGCCAGCAGCTTTATGAGGACGACTCTCCTAACCGGGGAGCTGTTTTTT.

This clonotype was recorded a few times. CDR3 bases: TGTGCCAGCAGTTTTTCGGGGGGCCGCCTCTCTGGGGCCAACGTCCTGACTTTC. It specifies CASSFSGGRLSGANVLTF. J is TRBJ2-6 and V is TRBV6-5, with D possibly matching TRBD2 (7 bases). V was trimmed by 4 bases and J by 0 bases, leaving 16 bases between them. In germline, CDR1 is MNHEY, CDR2 SVGAGI. The CDR3 has 18 residues.

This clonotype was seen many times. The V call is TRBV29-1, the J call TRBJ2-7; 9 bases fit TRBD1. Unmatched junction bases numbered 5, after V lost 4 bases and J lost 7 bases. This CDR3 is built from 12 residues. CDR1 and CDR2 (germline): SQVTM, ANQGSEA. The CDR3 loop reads CSVGGQGEEQYF. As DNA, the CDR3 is TGCAGCGTTGGGGGACAGGGTGAAGAGCAGTACTTC.

This chain's CDR3 is CATSRDRSSGGQYF. The CDR3 DNA reads TGTGCCACCAGCAGGGACAGGTCCTCCGGAGGGCAGTACTTC. This chain connects TRBV15 to TRBJ2-7; TRBD1 matches at 7 bases. This CDR3 is 14 amino acids long. Losses at the gene ends were 3 bases for V and 9 bases for J; bases not matched to a gene: 11. The germline V gene has CDR1 LNHNV and CDR2 YYDKDF (reference sequence).

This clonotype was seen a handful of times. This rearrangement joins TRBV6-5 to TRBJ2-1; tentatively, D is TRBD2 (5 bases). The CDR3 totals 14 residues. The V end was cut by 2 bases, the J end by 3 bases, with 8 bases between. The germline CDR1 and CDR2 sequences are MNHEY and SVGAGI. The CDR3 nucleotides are TGTGCCAGCAGTTACAGGGAGAGCTACAATGAGCAGTTCTTC. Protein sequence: CASSYRESYNEQFF.

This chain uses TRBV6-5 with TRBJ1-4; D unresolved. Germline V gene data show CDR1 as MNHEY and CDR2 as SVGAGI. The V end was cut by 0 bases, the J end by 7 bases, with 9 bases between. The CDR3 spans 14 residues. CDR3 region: CASSYSWQGEKLFF. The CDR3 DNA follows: TGTGCCAGCAGTTACTCTTGGCAAGGTGAAAAACTGTTTTTT.

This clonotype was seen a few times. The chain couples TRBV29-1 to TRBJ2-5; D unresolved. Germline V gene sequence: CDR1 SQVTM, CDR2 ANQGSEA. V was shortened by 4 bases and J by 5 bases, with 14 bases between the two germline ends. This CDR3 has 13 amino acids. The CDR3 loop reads CSVVSGLEETQYF. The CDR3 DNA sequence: TGCAGCGTTGTTTCTGGGCTCGAGGAGACCCAGTACTTC. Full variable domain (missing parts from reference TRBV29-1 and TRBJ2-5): SAVISQKPSRDICQRGTSLTIQCQVDSQVTMMFWYRQQPGQSLTLIATANQGSEATYESGFVIDKFPISRPNLTFSTLTVSNMSPEDSSIYLCSVVSGLEETQYFGPGTRLLVL.

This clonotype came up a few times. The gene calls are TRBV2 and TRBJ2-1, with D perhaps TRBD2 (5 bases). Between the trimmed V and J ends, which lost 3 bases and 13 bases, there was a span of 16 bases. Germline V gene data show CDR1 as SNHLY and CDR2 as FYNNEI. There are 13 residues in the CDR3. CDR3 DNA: TGTGCCAGCAGTGAGGCGAGTGGAGGTGGTCAGTTCTTC. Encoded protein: CASSEASGGGQFF.